The source of this TCR beta chain is a study of T cells after posttransplantation cyclophosphamide. The CDR3 runs to 14 residues. V was clipped by 5 bases and J by 4 bases; unmatched bases: 4. The V gene's germline CDR1 is MNHEY and CDR2 SMNVEV (reference sequence). Sequencing was performed with immunoSEQ multiplex PCR; in TCRdb, only in-frame clones are kept and a portion is missing. Observed in the sample are approximately 25,000 clones, none of them singletons. A marrow graft followed busulfan-fludarabine conditioning, with cyclophosphamide on days +3 and +4. This clone has ten or more counts. Antigen specificity is unknown. Regarding the study as a whole: Skin or GI-infiltrating T cells shared few TRB sequences with blood. Donor CD8+ memory clones often dominated recipient blood repertoires at later times.

The V and J genes are TRBV27 and TRBJ2-7; 11 bases match TRBD1. The TCR was taken from a male patient in his late teens or twenties who received an allogeneic stem cell transplant from a related donor, was CMV-positive, and had no GVHD. A subset of T cells may come from the graft donor. This material consisted of PBMCs, taken after allogeneic stem cell transplant with posttransplant cyclophosphamide. CDR3 nucleotides: TGTGCCAGCAGTGACCGGGACAGGGGGTACGAGCAGTACTTC. The encoded protein is CASSDRDRGYEQYF.